These 13 T cell receptor beta chains were sequenced from one sample in a study of OX40 agonist ivuxolimab in advanced cancers. Clones were read by immunoSEQ multiplex PCR, and TCRdb kept only the in-frame ones, dropping some. The sample yields approximately 82,000 clones, approximately 88% seen once. Sequencing used CD4+ or CD8+ T cells sorted from blood, obtained in a trial of the OX40 agonist ivuxolimab. Every receptor here comes from an adult with an advanced solid tumor such as melanoma, head and neck, liver or kidney cancer.

This chain uses TRBV2 with TRBJ1-4; TRBD1 is a possible D gene (5 bases). This CDR3 region has 14 residues. V lost 6 bases and J 4 bases, leaving 12 bases between the germline ends. Looked up from germline, CDR1 is SNHLY and CDR2 is FYNNEI. CDR3 in amino acids: CASRGDQHNEKLFF. In nucleotides, the CDR3 is TGTGCCAGCAGAGGGGACCAGCATAATGAAAAACTGTTTTTT. Supplemented by reference TRBV2 and TRBJ1-4, the full variable domain reads EPEVTQTPSHQVTQMGQEVILRCVPISNHLYFYWYRQILGQKVEFLVSFYNNEISEKSEIFDDQFSVERPDGSNFTLKIRSTKLEDSAMYFCASRGDQHNEKLFFGSGTQLSVL.

J is TRBJ1-5 and V is TRBV7-2, with 8 bases lining up with TRBD1. V was clipped by 3 bases and J by 0 bases; unmatched bases: 13. The CDR3 consists of 19 residues. Germline CDR1 and CDR2: SGHTA and FQGNSA. The CDR3 is CASSFPPVQGENSNQPQHF. CDR3 DNA sequence: TGTGCCAGCAGCTTCCCCCCGGTACAGGGGGAGAATAGCAATCAGCCCCAGCATTTT.

J is TRBJ1-1 and V is TRBV11-3, with D possibly TRBD1 on 5 matching bases. The germline V and J ends were trimmed by 3 bases and 2 bases, with 10 bases remaining between them. The CDR3 covers 14 residues. Germline CDR1 reads SGHNT; CDR2 reads YENEEA. The CDR3 DNA reads as TGTGCCAGCAGCTTCGGAGGGGACAACACTGAAGCTTTCTTT. Translating gives CASSFGGDNTEAFF. The full variable domain, rest sourced from reference TRBV11-3 and TRBJ1-1, is EAGVVQSPRYKIIEKKQPVAFWCNPISGHNTLYWYLQNLGQGPELLIRYENEEAVDDSQLPKDRFSAERLKGVDSTLKIQPAELGDSAVYLCASSFGGDNTEAFFGQGTRLTVV.

This clone showed up just once. This rearrangement joins TRBV5-1 to TRBJ1-4; 9 positions agree with TRBD1. CDR3 length: 16 residues. The V and J ends lost 5 bases and 7 bases, in that order; junction bases with no gene match: 12. Germline CDR1 is SGHRS and CDR2 is YFSETQ. The CDR3 nucleotides read TGCGCCAGCAGGACGGGACAGGGACTACTAGCTGAAAAACTGTTTTTT. Its protein is CASRTGQGLLAEKLFF.

V is TRBV29-1 and J is TRBJ2-5; TRBD2 aligns across 12 bases. In germline, CDR1 is SQVTM, CDR2 ANQGSEA. Trimming removed 2 bases from V and 5 bases from J; junction bases left unmatched: 6. This CDR3 region has 15 residues. Here the CDR3 DNA reads TGCAGCGTTGAACCCCTAGCGGGAGGGGGGGAGACCCAGTACTTC. It encodes CSVEPLAGGGETQYF. Full variable domain (remainder filled in from reference TRBV29-1 and TRBJ2-5): SAVISQKPSRDICQRGTSLTIQCQVDSQVTMMFWYRQQPGQSLTLIATANQGSEATYESGFVIDKFPISRPNLTFSTLTVSNMSPEDSSIYLCSVEPLAGGGETQYFGPGTRLLVL.

This chain joins TRBV5-6 and TRBJ2-5, with D uncertain. The V end lost 2 bases, the J end lost 2 bases, and 16 bases lay between the germline ends. This CDR3 comprises 16 residues. Germline-derived CDR1 and CDR2 are SGHDT and YYEEEE. The CDR3 nucleotides read TGTGCCAGCAGCTTTTCCCCGAGAGGAACGCAAGAGACCCAGTACTTC. Protein product: CASSFSPRGTQETQYF.

This clone appeared a single time. The CDR3 ends on some other residue instead of the conserved phenylalanine or tryptophan, so this is likely a read error. No DNA is shown, since the ends of the CDR3 on it are uncertain; the CDR3 is the one TCRdb lists. V usage is TRBV29-1 and J usage is TRBJ1-2; the table calls TRBD1, which could not be checked here. The germline CDR1 and CDR2 sequences are SQVTM and ANQGSEA. The CDR3 length is 11 residues, termini included. This CDR3 reads CSVAIGQSRSL.

V usage is TRBV28 and J usage is TRBJ1-2; 11 nucleotides align to TRBD1. Trimming cost V 2 bases and J 4 bases; bases outside gene matches: 6. CDR1 is MDHEN, CDR2 SYDVKM, per germline. The CDR3 runs to 16 residues. CDR3 nucleotide sequence: TGTGCCAGCAGTTTAGTAACGGGACAGGGGGGCTATGGCTACACCTTC. Amino acids: CASSLVTGQGGYGYTF.

The DNA of the CDR3 is TGTGCCAGCAGCGTAGCTCCGGGTGGGGGATCAGATACGCAGTATTTT. Encoded protein: CASSVAPGGGSDTQYF. The chain combines TRBV9 with TRBJ2-3; tentatively, D is TRBD1 or TRBD2 (5 bases each). From germline, CDR1 is SGDLS and CDR2 YYNGEE. V lost 0 bases and J lost 4, with 15 bases in between. This CDR3 contains 16 residues. Variable domain in full (rest from reference TRBV9 and TRBJ2-3): DSGVTQTPKHLITATGQRVTLRCSPRSGDLSVYWYQQSLDQGLQFLIQYYNGEERAKGNILERFSAQQFPDLHSELNLSSLELGDSALYFCASSVAPGGGSDTQYFGPGTRLTVL.

The rearrangement joins TRBV2 to TRBJ2-7; D might be TRBD2 (7 bases). This CDR3 contains 15 residues. Germline lookup yields CDR1 SNHLY and CDR2 FYNNEI. V dropped 7 bases and J dropped 6 bases, with 22 bases sitting between them. As DNA, the CDR3 is TGTGCCAGCACCGGGGGAGGGACATTTAATTTCGAGCAGTACTTC. It yields the protein CASTGGGTFNFEQYF.

This clone was counted a single time. The V gene is TRBV5-4, the J gene TRBJ2-7, with 9 nucleotides matching TRBD1. The CDR3 is made up of 16 amino acids. Germline values: CDR1 SGHNT, CDR2 YYREEE (reference sequence). V was clipped by 1 base and J by 2 bases; unmatched bases: 7. The CDR3 sequence: CASSLYSGQGTYEQYF. Written as DNA, the CDR3 is TGTGCCAGCAGCTTGTACTCGGGACAGGGAACCTACGAGCAGTACTTC.

The CDR3 loop reads CASSQNSGLAYEQYF. DNA of the CDR3: TGTGCCAGCAGCCAAAACTCGGGACTAGCCTACGAGCAGTACTTC. V gene TRBV4-2 combines with J gene TRBJ2-7, with 8 bases matching TRBD2. The CDR3 extends over 15 amino acids. Germline V CDR1 and CDR2: LGHNA, YNFKEQ. V shed 2 bases and J 2 bases; nucleotides not matched to a gene: 5.

CDR3 nucleotide sequence: TGTGCCAGCCGGCCAAGGGGTTCAGAGACCCAGTACTTC. As protein: CASRPRGSETQYF. The chain uses TRBV11-1 and TRBJ2-5; D might be TRBD1 (5 bases). The CDR3 totals 13 residues. Trimming took 8 bases from V and 4 from J, leaving 14 bases between them. Germline CDR1 is SGHAT and CDR2 is FQDESV (reference sequence).